This record looks at one TCR beta chain sequence and its context. Germline CDR1 is MGHDK and CDR2 is SYGVNS. The V gene end was trimmed by 3 bases and the J gene end by 9 bases; junction bases not matched to a gene: 8. The CDR3 totals 16 residues. This specimen belongs to a study of blood T cells in healthy people across ages. Primed by a sample-barcoded 5' primer and a J-beta primer mix, a second PCR proceeded for about 7 to 12 cycles. TCRdb reanalysed the 5' RACE reads using MiXCR and keeps one entry per CDR3 protein. The table has about 780,000 distinct CDR3 sequences, less than 60% seen once. This TCR was sampled from an elderly man in good health. The chain has TRBV25-1 and TRBJ2-1, with 13 bases matching TRBD2. Sequenced material: blood. In nucleotides, the CDR3 is TGTGCCAGCAGTGAGCGCGGACTAGCGGGAGAGGGTGAGCAGTTCTTC. It is translated as CASSERGLAGEGEQFF.